The following is a T cell receptor beta chain sequence with its context. The data originate from a study of cytomegalovirus exposure and HLA in healthy donors. Germline assignment: CDR1 SGHRS and CDR2 YFSETQ. Trimming left V 5 bases short and J 0 bases short, with 15 bases between. The length of the CDR3 is 16 residues. With 60 Vbeta and 13 Jbeta primers, the PCR was carried out. Some clones are missing from TCRdb's copy, which holds only in-frame ones; the method was immunoSEQ multiplex PCR. The sample's table shows 200,000 or so clones. Though probably carrying unrecorded immune exposures, donors were nominally healthy at sampling.

The TCR was taken from a boy aged 5-17 years in good health and CMV-seronegative. The sample consisted of PBMCs. This chain links TRBV5-1 with TRBJ1-3; D perhaps matches TRBD1 (5 bases). The CDR3 is CASSTGGANSGNTIYF. DNA for the CDR3: TGCGCCAGCAGTACTGGTGGGGCTAACTCTGGAAACACCATATATTTT.